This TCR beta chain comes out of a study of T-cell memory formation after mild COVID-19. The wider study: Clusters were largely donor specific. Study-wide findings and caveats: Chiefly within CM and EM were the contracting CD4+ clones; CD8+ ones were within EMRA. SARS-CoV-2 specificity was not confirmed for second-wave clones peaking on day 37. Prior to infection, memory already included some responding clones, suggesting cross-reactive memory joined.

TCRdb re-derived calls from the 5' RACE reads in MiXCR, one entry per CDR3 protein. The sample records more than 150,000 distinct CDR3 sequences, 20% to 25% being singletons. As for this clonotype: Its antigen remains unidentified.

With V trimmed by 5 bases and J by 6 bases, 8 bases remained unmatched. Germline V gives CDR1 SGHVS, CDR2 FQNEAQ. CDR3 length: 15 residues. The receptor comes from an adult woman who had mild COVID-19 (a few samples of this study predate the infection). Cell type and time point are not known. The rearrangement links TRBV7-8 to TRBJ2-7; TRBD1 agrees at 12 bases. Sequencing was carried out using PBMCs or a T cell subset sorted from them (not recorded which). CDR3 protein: CASSPHGTGGAEQYF. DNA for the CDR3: TGTGCCAGCAGCCCTCACGGGACAGGGGGCGCCGAGCAGTACTTC.